This TCR beta chain emerged from a study of HIV-infected patients and healthy controls. Using its own MiXCR run on the 5' RACE reads, TCRdb lists one record per CDR3 protein. Of over 55,000 distinct CDR3 sequences in the sample, approximately 16% were seen once. Per germline, CDR1 MDHEN and CDR2 SYDVKM. Trimming left V 5 bases short and J 1 base short, with 15 bases between. The CDR3 runs to 17 residues. This clonotype has only a few counts. J is TRBJ2-6 and V is TRBV28; D might be TRBD2 (6 bases). This TCR derives from a human donor in good health. The sample comprised CD4+ T cells from blood. The CDR3 DNA sequence: TGTGCCAGCAGTGCCCCGGGGGTGGTATCTGGGGCCAACGTCCTGACTTTC. Translation: CASSAPGVVSGANVLTF.